Shown below are 21 T cell receptor beta chains from a single sample sequenced in a study of blood T cell repertoires in COVID-19 (dated by TCRdb to the early 2020s). Library construction relied on the immunoSEQ multiplex PCR assay. Drawn from immuneACCESS, this table holds only the in-frame rearrangements with V and J called that TCRdb kept. Clones are partly lost; checked studies trace under half to an unresolved V gene and leave the rest unexplained. Present in this sample are about 300,000 clones, less than 85% of which were seen just once. The ten largest make up 2.5% to 3% of the sample. What was sequenced was PBMCs or T cells enriched from blood (not recorded which). These receptors were obtained from a woman in her forties or fifties who had recovered from COVID-19.

The rearrangement uses TRBV4-3 and TRBJ2-1; weak D call: TRBD1 (6 bases). The CDR3 sequence is 17 residues long. V was clipped by 4 bases and J by 0 bases, with 16 bases between them. Germline CDR1 and CDR2: LGHNA and YSLEER. CDR3 loop: CASSLQSGASSYNEQFF. The CDR3 DNA sequence: TGCGCCAGCAGCCTGCAATCAGGGGCCAGCTCCTACAATGAGCAGTTCTTC.

The chain uses TRBV7-6 and TRBJ2-3; 12 positions agree with TRBD2. This CDR3 region has 16 residues. Trimming cost V 6 bases and J 2 bases; bases outside gene matches: 6. Germline-derived CDR1 and CDR2 are SGHVS and FNYEAQ. CDR3 residues: CASSQTSGGITDTQYF. The CDR3, as DNA: TGTGCCAGCAGTCAGACTAGCGGGGGTATCACAGATACGCAGTATTTT.

This chain joins TRBV5-5 and TRBJ2-3; D call uncertain. The germline V gene has CDR1 SGHKS and CDR2 YYEKEE (reference sequence). The CDR3 totals 14 residues. Trimming stripped 4 bases from V and 0 bases from J, with 9 bases between. The CDR3 bases are TGTGCCAGCAGCGGCCGTCCTAGCACAGATACGCAGTATTTT. This gives the protein CASSGRPSTDTQYF.

This chain connects TRBV6-5 to TRBJ2-2; 7 bases are shared with TRBD2. The CDR3 contains 15 residues. Trimming took 2 bases from V and 4 from J; bases not matched to a gene: 4. CDR1 is MNHEY, CDR2 SVGAGI, per germline. Here the CDR3 reads CASSYEGGTTGELFF. The CDR3 DNA follows: TGTGCCAGCAGTTACGAGGGAGGGACCACCGGGGAGCTGTTTTTT.

The chain links TRBV4-1 to TRBJ2-7; D ambiguous. CDR3 length: 14 residues. The ends were cut back, 0 bases at V and 3 bases at J, with 9 bases in the middle. Germline loops: CDR1 MGHRA, CDR2 YSYEKL. The CDR3 sequence is CASSQDRGSYEQYF. The CDR3 DNA is TGCGCCAGCAGCCAAGATAGAGGCAGCTACGAGCAGTACTTC.

The V and J genes are TRBV3-1 (or the pseudogene TRBV3-2) and TRBJ1-1, with D possibly matching TRBD1 (5 bases). Germline V gene lookup returns CDR1 LGHDT and CDR2 YNNKEL (reference sequence). The CDR3 consists of 13 residues. As DNA, the CDR3 is TGTGGGGGCTACTTTTTCTGGAACACTGAAGCTTTCTTT. It is translated as CGGYFFWNTEAFF.

The V call is TRBV11-2, the J call TRBJ1-1, with a weak D call TRBD1 (5 bases). V was cut by 5 bases and J by 6 bases, with 25 bases left in between. CDR3 length: 17 amino acids. Germline V lookup: CDR1 SGHAT, CDR2 FQNNGV. Here the CDR3 reads CASSPVLARAYTAEAFF. The CDR3 coding sequence is TGTGCCAGCAGCCCCGTTCTCGCCAGGGCTTATACCGCTGAAGCTTTCTTT.

Concerning this clone: One junction end does not reproduce the germline sequence, and a read error may be involved. The chain has TRBV27 and TRBJ1-2; 10 bases agree with TRBD1. The CDR3 extends over 12 amino acids. Germline V lookup: CDR1 MNHEY, CDR2 SMNVEV (reference sequence). CDR3 amino acids: CASSDRDRGFAF. CDR3 nucleotides: TGTGCCAGCAGTGATCGGGACAGGGGATTCGCCTTC.

V gene TRBV28 combines with J gene TRBJ1-4, with 7 bases aligning to TRBD1. With V trimmed by 2 bases and J by 5 bases, 8 bases remained unmatched. CDR1 is MDHEN and CDR2 is SYDVKM in the germline V gene. CDR3 length: 16 amino acids. CDR3 nucleotide sequence: TGTGCCAGCAGTTTAGGTGAGGGGGCAGTGAATGAAAAACTGTTTTTT. Translating it yields CASSLGEGAVNEKLFF.

The V gene is TRBV27, the J gene TRBJ2-7; possible D gene TRBD1, 5 bases. The V end was cut by 5 bases, the J end by 6 bases, with 8 bases between. CDR3 size: 11 residues. Germline CDR1 reads MNHEY; CDR2 reads SMNVEV (reference sequence). The CDR3 nucleotides read TGTGCCAGCAGTAAAGGGGTCGAGCAGTACTTC. Amino acids: CASSKGVEQYF.

The V gene is TRBV29-1, the J gene TRBJ1-5; no definite D call. Germline CDR1 is SQVTM and CDR2 is ANQGSEA. Trimming took off 6 bases at V and 7 bases at J, with 16 bases between the two ends. CDR3 length: 13 residues. This CDR3 is CSVVLGSGQPQHF. DNA for the CDR3: TGCAGCGTAGTACTAGGGTCCGGGCAGCCCCAGCATTTT.

The chain joins TRBV29-1 to TRBJ1-2; 7 nucleotides align to TRBD1. CDR3 length: 12 amino acids. The V and J ends lost 8 bases and 8 bases, in that order; junction bases with no gene match: 11. CDR1 SQVTM and CDR2 ANQGSEA come from the germline V gene. The CDR3 DNA is TGCAGCATACAGGGGTTCCGGATGGGCTACACCTTC. Its translation: CSIQGFRMGYTF.

This chain links TRBV7-9 with TRBJ1-4; a possible D gene is TRBD1 (6 bases). Germline CDR1 and CDR2: SEHNR and FQNEAQ (reference sequence). V shed 4 bases and J shed 7 bases, with 16 bases lying between them. The CDR3 totals 15 residues. The CDR3: CASSSAGDPLEKLFF. In DNA form, the CDR3 reads TGTGCCAGCAGCTCCGCAGGGGATCCTCTTGAAAAACTGTTTTTT.

The chain couples TRBV4-1 to TRBJ2-7; D perhaps matches TRBD1 (6 bases). This CDR3 region has 12 residues. Germline V gene sequence: CDR1 MGHRA, CDR2 YSYEKL. V lost 5 bases and J 5 bases, leaving 10 bases between the germline ends. The CDR3 sequence: CASSRTVNEQYF. CDR3 sequence (DNA): TGCGCCAGCAGCAGGACAGTAAACGAGCAGTACTTC.

The chain links TRBV5-4 to TRBJ1-3; D is perhaps TRBD1 (6 bases). This CDR3 is built from 16 residues. Germline loops: CDR1 SGHNT, CDR2 YYREEE (reference sequence). V lost 4 bases to trimming and J lost 0 bases, with 14 bases between them. CDR3 bases: TGTGCCAGCAGCCGAGCGGGGGGCGGCTCTGGAAACACCATATATTTT. Amino acid sequence: CASSRAGGGSGNTIYF.

Concerning this clone itself: This sample includes further DNA sequences coding for the same CDR3. This chain joins TRBV5-1 and TRBJ1-1, with D maybe TRBD1 (5 bases). V lost 0 bases and J lost 1, with 7 bases in between. CDR3 length equals 14 residues. The germline V gene has CDR1 SGHRS and CDR2 YFSETQ. The CDR3 DNA follows: TGCGCCAGCAGCTTGGGACAGTGGAACACTGAAGCTTTCTTT. This sequence encodes CASSLGQWNTEAFF.

The chain is built from TRBV21-1 and TRBJ1-5; the D call in the table, TRBD1, was not verified against the DNA. TRBV21-1 is deemed a pseudogene. This CDR3 has 13 amino acids. CDR3 in DNA: TGTGCCGGGACAGGGGATAGCAATCAGCCCCAGCATTTT. It is translated as CAGTGDSNQPQHF.

In this sample, this clone turned up once. The chain uses TRBV5-4 and TRBJ1-2, with 8 nucleotides matching TRBD1. CDR1 and CDR2 from the germline V gene are SGHNT and YYREEE (reference sequence). The CDR3 length is 14 residues. The trim removed 4 bases at V and 5 bases at J, leaving 7 bases unmatched. This CDR3 is CASSVGQGGYGYTF. CDR3 DNA: TGTGCCAGCAGCGTCGGACAGGGAGGGTATGGCTACACCTTC. Full variable domain (outside the CDR3, taken from reference TRBV5-4 and TRBJ1-2): ETGVTQSPTHLIKTRGQQVTLRCSSQSGHNTVSWYQQALGQGPQFIFQYYREEENGRGNFPPRFSGLQFPNYSSELNVNALELDDSALYLCASSVGQGGYGYTFGSGTRLTVV.

The chain joins TRBV5-8 to TRBJ2-3; TRBD1 aligns across 9 bases. The CDR3 totals 15 residues. Germline assignment: CDR1 SGHTS and CDR2 YDEGEE. V was clipped by 4 bases and J by 1 base; unmatched bases: 4. Written as DNA, the CDR3 is TGTGCCAGCAGCAAGGACAGGGGTGGCACAGATACGCAGTATTTT. Its translation is CASSKDRGGTDTQYF.

This chain links TRBV11-2 with TRBJ2-3, with 10 bases matching TRBD2. Trimming removed 0 bases from V and 1 base from J; junction bases left unmatched: 1. The CDR3 covers 16 residues. CDR1 is SGHAT and CDR2 is FQNNGV in the germline V gene. CDR3 DNA sequence: TGTGCCAGCAGCTTAGATCTAGCGGGAGGCACAGATACGCAGTATTTT. This sequence encodes CASSLDLAGGTDTQYF.

This chain connects TRBV2 to TRBJ1-4; 8 bases are shared with TRBD1. J gave up 8 bases and V 4 bases, and 12 bases lay outside the gene matches. Germline loops: CDR1 SNHLY, CDR2 FYNNEI. The CDR3 sequence is 16 residues long. CDR3 amino acids: CASSGGQAARGEKLFF. CDR3 nucleotide sequence: TGTGCCAGCAGTGGGGGACAGGCCGCGCGGGGAGAAAAACTGTTTTTT.